These 31 T cell receptor beta chains share one sample of origin, sequenced in a study of early T cells in non-severe SARS-CoV-2 infection (dated by TCRdb to the early 2020s). Libraries were prepared through 5' RACE. TCRdb records NextSeq 500 as the sequencer. TCRdb redid the processing of the public reads, applying fastp at Q25 and MiXCR, and retained in-frame beta chains. Each entry is one CDR3 protein sequence, shown with its most common DNA and genes. This sample comprises nearly 45,000 distinct CDR3 sequences, around a tenth of them detected only once. The biggest ten clones account for 21% of the sample. Sequencing used whole blood. The source is an adult who was a healthcare worker with PCR-confirmed SARS-CoV-2 infection or an uninfected control (not recorded which).

The chain has TRBV12-3 or TRBV12-4 and TRBJ2-3; D is perhaps TRBD1 (5 bases). The CDR3 has 13 residues. Trimming took off 5 bases at V and 7 bases at J, with 13 bases between the two ends. CDR3 residues: CASSGQGSNTQYF. DNA for the CDR3: TGTGCCAGCAGTGGCCAGGGTTCCAATACGCAGTATTTT.

This clonotype occurred a few times. The V and J genes are TRBV11-2 and TRBJ2-2; TRBD1 might be the D (6 bases). The CDR3 totals 15 residues. Germline V gene data show CDR1 as SGHAT and CDR2 as FQNNGV. The V gene lost 3 bases and the J gene lost 2 bases, with 10 bases spanning the gap. The CDR3, as DNA: TGTGCCAGCAGCTTGGGGACAATTAACACCGGGGAGCTGTTTTTT. It is translated as CASSLGTINTGELFF. Combining the CDR3 with reference TRBV11-2 and TRBJ2-2 gives the whole variable domain EAGVAQSPRYKIIEKRQSVAFWCNPISGHATLYWYQQILGQGPKLLIQFQNNGVVDDSQLPKDRFSAERLKGVDSTLKIQPAKLEDSAVYLCASSLGTINTGELFFGEGSRLTVL.

The chain links TRBV28 to TRBJ1-1; possible D gene TRBD1, 5 bases. V was shortened by 5 bases and J by 11 bases, with 12 bases between the two germline ends. Germline V gene lookup returns CDR1 MDHEN and CDR2 SYDVKM. This CDR3 has 11 residues. The CDR3 loop reads CASSAQGEAFF. The CDR3 DNA sequence: TGTGCCAGCAGTGCGCAGGGTGAGGCTTTCTTT.

The rearrangement uses TRBV28 and TRBJ1-5, with D maybe TRBD1 (6 bases). This CDR3 has 14 amino acids. Looked up from germline, CDR1 is MDHEN and CDR2 is SYDVKM. The V end lost 7 bases, the J end lost 3 bases, and 13 bases lay between the germline ends. The CDR3 DNA reads TGTGCCAGCAACGTCAGGGGCCTCAATCAGCCCCAGCATTTT. It codes for CASNVRGLNQPQHF.

This clonotype was counted a few times. The chain employs TRBV27 and TRBJ2-7; the match to TRBD2 covers 10 bases. The V gene's germline CDR1 is MNHEY and CDR2 SMNVEV (reference sequence). The CDR3 runs to 15 residues. V lost 6 bases to trimming and J lost 2 bases; unmatched junction nucleotides: 7. Here the CDR3 reads CASSPSLAGAYEQYF. The CDR3 nucleotides read TGTGCCAGCAGCCCCTCCCTAGCGGGAGCCTACGAGCAGTACTTC.

This clonotype was detected many times. The chain carries TRBV3-1 and TRBJ2-1, with 8 bases fitting TRBD2. The CDR3 length is 16 residues. The V gene end was trimmed by 1 base and the J gene end by 5 bases; junction bases not matched to a gene: 7. The germline gives CDR1 LGHDT, CDR2 YNNKEL (reference sequence). DNA for the CDR3: TGTGCCAGCAGCCAAGCGGCGGGAGGCCCGGACAATGAGCAGTTCTTC. It translates to CASSQAAGGPDNEQFF.

This clonotype was observed a handful of times. CDR3 sequence (DNA): TGCGCCAGCAGCACTACAGGGGGCCACCAAAAGCAGTACTTC. This codes for CASSTTGGHQKQYF. The V and J genes are TRBV5-1 and TRBJ2-7; 9 bases map to TRBD1. From germline, CDR1 is SGHRS and CDR2 YFSETQ. Unmatched junction bases numbered 10, after V lost 4 bases and J lost 8 bases. This CDR3 region has 14 residues.

This clonotype was counted between two and nine times. The V gene is TRBV28, the J gene TRBJ1-5; D remains unclear. The CDR3 loop spans 14 amino acids. V gave up 8 bases and J gave up 8 bases, with 19 bases separating them. Germline V gene data show CDR1 as MDHEN and CDR2 as SYDVKM. The DNA of the CDR3 is TGTGCCAGCGACAAAGGGCCATACTATGAGCCCCAGCATTTT. This translates into CASDKGPYYEPQHF.

At least ten counts were recorded for this clonotype. The chain joins TRBV28 to TRBJ1-4, with 11 bases matching TRBD1. V lost 6 bases to trimming and J lost 15 bases; unmatched junction nucleotides: 3. CDR3 length: 11 residues. Germline CDR1 is MDHEN and CDR2 is SYDVKM. The CDR3 sequence: CASRGDRGMFF. CDR3 bases: TGTGCCAGCAGGGGGGACAGGGGGATGTTTTTT.

The chain is built from TRBV4-1 and TRBJ1-4, with a possible D match to TRBD1 (5 bases). The CDR3 has 16 residues. The V end lost 3 bases, the J end lost 6 bases, and 17 bases lay between the germline ends. Germline-derived CDR1 and CDR2 are MGHRA and YSYEKL. The CDR3 loop reads CASSQDNDSIYEKLFF. CDR3 coding DNA: TGCGCCAGCAGCCAGGACAACGACAGTATATATGAAAAACTGTTTTTT.

This chain uses TRBV12-3 or TRBV12-4 with TRBJ1-2; 7 bases are a match to TRBD1. This CDR3 has 15 residues. V shed 6 bases, J shed 3 bases, and the junction held 10 bases outside the gene matches. The CDR3 region has the DNA TGTGCCAGCAGGCCCCAGGGGGGTAGTTACTATGGCTACACCTTC. Amino acid sequence: CASRPQGGSYYGYTF.

This clonotype was detected many times. This rearrangement joins TRBV28 to TRBJ1-5, with a possible D match to TRBD1 (5 bases). Germline loops: CDR1 MDHEN, CDR2 SYDVKM. Trimming removed 4 bases from V and 5 bases from J, with 15 bases in between. This CDR3 is 15 amino acids long. The CDR3 region has the DNA TGTGCCAGCAGTTCGCCGGGACGGACCGATCAGCCCCAGCATTTT. Its protein is CASSSPGRTDQPQHF.

This clonotype occurred many times. This sequence joins TRBV11-2 and TRBJ2-3, with D uncertain. The CDR3 length is 18 residues. The V end lost 3 bases, the J end lost 4 bases, and 23 bases lay between the germline ends. CDR1 and CDR2 from the germline V gene are SGHAT and FQNNGV. CDR3: CASSFSALSLGSADTQYF. Written as DNA, the CDR3 is TGTGCCAGCAGCTTTTCGGCACTCAGCCTAGGGTCCGCAGATACGCAGTATTTT.

This clonotype was picked up a small number of times. V and J are TRBV5-4 and TRBJ2-2; 9 nucleotides agree with TRBD2. Germline V gives CDR1 SGHNT, CDR2 YYREEE (reference sequence). The V gene end was trimmed by 3 bases and the J gene end by 2 bases; junction bases not matched to a gene: 2. This CDR3 is 15 amino acids long. The CDR3 loop reads CASSSGTSNTGELFF. CDR3 in DNA: TGTGCCAGCAGCTCCGGGACTAGCAACACCGGGGAGCTGTTTTTT.

The sample holds many counts of this clonotype. The genes are TRBV5-1 and TRBJ2-7; 7 nucleotides line up with TRBD2. The length of the CDR3 is 16 residues. Per the germline V gene, CDR1 is SGHRS and CDR2 is YFSETQ. V shed 0 bases and J 3 bases; nucleotides not matched to a gene: 9. The CDR3 DNA follows: TGCGCCAGCAGCTTGGGAGCGGGACTAACCTTCTACGAGCAGTACTTC. It is translated as CASSLGAGLTFYEQYF.

This clonotype has more than one count but fewer than ten. The J gene is TRBJ2-1, the V gene TRBV7-8, with a possible D match to TRBD2 (6 bases). The CDR3 sequence is 16 residues long. V shed 4 bases and J shed 2 bases, with 15 bases lying between them. Germline-derived CDR1 and CDR2 are SGHVS and FQNEAQ. CDR3 nucleotides: TGTGCCAGCAGCTCGCCCGGGAGAGGGCCCTACAATGAGCAGTTCTTC. Its translation is CASSSPGRGPYNEQFF.

This clonotype was picked up many times. CDR3 in amino acids: CASSELTSSGAEQFF. In DNA, the CDR3 is TGTGCCAGCAGTGAGTTAACAAGTAGCGGGGCTGAGCAGTTCTTC. This chain joins TRBV6-1 and TRBJ2-1; TRBD2 matches at 8 bases. The CDR3 covers 15 residues. Trimming at V came to 3 bases and at J to 9 bases, leaving 10 bases not matched to a gene. The germline V gene has CDR1 MNHNS and CDR2 SASEGT.

This clonotype was seen ten or more times. The V call is TRBV7-3, the J call TRBJ2-1, with D maybe TRBD1 (5 bases). The CDR3 consists of 17 residues. Trimming pared 5 bases from V and 2 bases from J, leaving 19 bases between. Germline loops: CDR1 SGHTA, CDR2 FQGTGA. In nucleotides, the CDR3 is TGTGCCAGCAGCCCCCCGCTCGCCAGGGCGCCCTACAATGAGCAGTTCTTC. Translated: CASSPPLARAPYNEQFF.

This clonotype was recorded at least ten times. CDR3 amino acids: CASSTSGGGSYEQYF. For the CDR3, the DNA is TGTGCCAGCAGTACGTCTGGCGGGGGCTCCTACGAGCAGTACTTC. V is TRBV6-6 and J is TRBJ2-7, with 7 bases lining up with TRBD2. The CDR3 totals 15 residues. Trimming at V came to 5 bases and at J to 0 bases, leaving 7 bases not matched to a gene. The germline V gene has CDR1 MNHNY and CDR2 SVGAGI (reference sequence).

This clonotype was recorded at least ten times. The chain recombines TRBV7-9 with TRBJ2-2; D gene ambiguous. Germline V CDR1 and CDR2: SEHNR, FQNEAQ (reference sequence). Trimming shortened V by 5 bases and J by 6 bases, and 13 bases separated the two germline ends. This CDR3 has 14 amino acids. CDR3 in DNA: TGTGCCAGCAGCGAGAAGATAACGGCCGGGGAGCTGTTTTTT. Residues: CASSEKITAGELFF.

The V call is TRBV5-1, the J call TRBJ2-1, with D possibly being TRBD1 (5 bases). This CDR3 comprises 14 residues. Trimming stripped 0 bases from V and 8 bases from J, with 12 bases between. The germline gives CDR1 SGHRS, CDR2 YFSETQ. This CDR3 is CASSLGTGRYEQFF. DNA for the CDR3: TGCGCCAGCAGCTTGGGAACAGGACGTTATGAGCAGTTCTTC. The variable domain in full, completed from reference TRBV5-1 and TRBJ2-1, reads KAGVTQTPRYLIKTRGQQVTLSCSPISGHRSVSWYQQTPGQGLQFLFEYFSETQRNKGNFPGRFSGRQFSNSRSEMNVSTLELGDSALYLCASSLGTGRYEQFFGPGTRLTVL.

Comment on this clonotype: This may be a read error: a much more frequent sequence differs by one nucleotide. The chain carries TRBV10-2 and TRBJ1-1, with 7 bases lining up with TRBD1. This CDR3 comprises 15 residues. The germline CDR1 and CDR2 sequences are WSHSY and SAAADI. Trimming at V came to 2 bases and at J to 12 bases, leaving 15 bases not matched to a gene. The CDR3 DNA is TGCGCCAGCAGTGAGCCCGCTTTGGGACAGATCGAACCTTTCTTT. Encoded protein: CASSEPALGQIEPFF.

This clonotype was counted between two and nine times. This chain joins TRBV6-2 or TRBV6-3 and TRBJ2-1, with D possibly being TRBD2 (5 bases). The ends were cut back, 4 bases at V and 10 bases at J, with 14 bases in the middle. The CDR3 covers 13 residues. The V gene's germline CDR1 is MNHEY and CDR2 SVGEGT. CDR3 in amino acids: CASSFPRGPEQFF. The CDR3 DNA follows: TGTGCCAGCAGTTTCCCCCGGGGTCCGGAGCAGTTCTTC.

This clonotype is categorized as medium-sized (0.01 to 0.1%). The chain links TRBV6-6 to TRBJ2-7, with D hard to call. Germline-derived CDR1 and CDR2 are MNHNY and SVGAGI (reference sequence). Trimming left V 0 bases short and J 7 bases short, with 4 bases between. The CDR3 loop spans 11 amino acids. The CDR3 DNA reads TGTGCCAGCAGTTACTCGGGGGAGCAGTACTTC. Protein sequence: CASSYSGEQYF.

This clonotype was detected many times. This sequence joins TRBV7-9 and TRBJ1-1; D call uncertain. This CDR3 region has 14 residues. Germline V gene sequence: CDR1 SEHNR, CDR2 FQNEAQ (reference sequence). Trimming took 2 bases from V and 1 from J, leaving 8 bases between them. CDR3 sequence (DNA): TGTGCCAGCAGCTTAATCCCGGAGAACACTGAAGCTTTCTTT. Its translation is CASSLIPENTEAFF.

This chain uses TRBV6-5 with TRBJ2-3, with D hard to call. Trimming took off 5 bases at V and 2 bases at J, with 14 bases between the two ends. This CDR3 region has 15 residues. Germline V gene sequence: CDR1 MNHEY, CDR2 SVGAGI. CDR3 DNA sequence: TGTGCCAGCAGTAACCCTTCCGGGCCCACAGATACGCAGTATTTT. This codes for CASSNPSGPTDTQYF.

This clonotype has only a few counts. The gene calls are TRBV5-1 and TRBJ1-2; 11 positions agree with TRBD1. The V segment lost 1 base and the J segment 3 bases; nucleotides outside the gene matches: 5. This CDR3 is 16 amino acids long. Germline CDR1 SGHRS, CDR2 YFSETQ. CDR3 protein: CASSLWTGGYYYGYTF. The CDR3 DNA follows: TGCGCCAGCAGCTTGTGGACAGGGGGCTATTACTATGGCTACACCTTC.

This clonotype came up many times. This chain's CDR3 is CASSLVTGSTEAFF. The CDR3 nucleotides read TGTGCCAGCAGCCTAGTAACAGGGAGCACTGAAGCTTTCTTT. V usage is TRBV5-4 and J usage is TRBJ1-1; tentative D call: TRBD1 (6 bases). The CDR3 totals 14 residues. Germline lookup yields CDR1 SGHNT and CDR2 YYREEE (reference sequence). V lost 4 bases, J lost 4 bases, and 14 bases lay in between. The whole variable domain, remainder taken from reference TRBV5-4 and TRBJ1-1, is ETGVTQSPTHLIKTRGQQVTLRCSSQSGHNTVSWYQQALGQGPQFIFQYYREEENGRGNFPPRFSGLQFPNYSSELNVNALELDDSALYLCASSLVTGSTEAFFGQGTRLTVV.

In its sample, this clonotype was seen many times. The chain has TRBV7-2 and TRBJ2-2; D is possibly TRBD1 (5 bases). The CDR3 totals 17 residues. Trimming pared 2 bases from V and 7 bases from J, leaving 20 bases between. Germline values: CDR1 SGHTA, CDR2 FQGNSA. Here the CDR3 DNA reads TGTGCCAGCAGCTTAAACGGTGCCCCAGGGTACGGCGGGGAGCTGTTTTTT. This encodes CASSLNGAPGYGGELFF. Full variable domain (remainder filled in from reference TRBV7-2 and TRBJ2-2): GAGVSQSPSNKVTEKGKDVELRCDPISGHTALYWYRQSLGQGLEFLIYFQGNSAPDKSGLPSDRFSAERTGGSVSTLTIQRTQQEDSAVYLCASSLNGAPGYGGELFFGEGSRLTVL.

The sample holds a few counts of this clonotype. V gene TRBV28 combines with J gene TRBJ2-7; TRBD2 matches at 8 bases. V dropped 5 bases and J dropped 4; count of bases not matched to a gene: 13. The CDR3 totals 16 residues. Per the germline V gene, CDR1 is MDHEN and CDR2 is SYDVKM. CDR3 protein: CASSRQRAGARYEQYF. For the CDR3, the DNA is TGTGCCAGCAGTCGACAGAGAGCGGGAGCGAGGTACGAGCAGTACTTC.

The count of this clonotype is one. A read error may explain this, as a much larger clone is one base away. This chain links TRBV10-2 with TRBJ2-7; 8 bases map to TRBD1. The CDR3 covers 11 residues. CDR1 and CDR2 (germline): WSHSY, SAAADI. DNA of the CDR3: TGCTCCAGCGGACAGGGAAATGAGCAGTACTTC. It codes for CSSGQGNEQYF.